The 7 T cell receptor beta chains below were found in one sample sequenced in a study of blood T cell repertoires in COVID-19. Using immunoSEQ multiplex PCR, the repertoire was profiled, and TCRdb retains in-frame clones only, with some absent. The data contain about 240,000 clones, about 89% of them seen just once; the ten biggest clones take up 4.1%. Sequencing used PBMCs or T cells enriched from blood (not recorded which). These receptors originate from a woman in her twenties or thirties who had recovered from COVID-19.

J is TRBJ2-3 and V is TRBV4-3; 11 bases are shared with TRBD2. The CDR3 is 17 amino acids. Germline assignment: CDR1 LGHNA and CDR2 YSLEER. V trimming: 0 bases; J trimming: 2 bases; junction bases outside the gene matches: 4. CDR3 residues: CASSQEVAGGNTDTQYF. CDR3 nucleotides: TGCGCCAGCAGCCAAGAGGTAGCGGGAGGGAACACAGATACGCAGTATTTT.

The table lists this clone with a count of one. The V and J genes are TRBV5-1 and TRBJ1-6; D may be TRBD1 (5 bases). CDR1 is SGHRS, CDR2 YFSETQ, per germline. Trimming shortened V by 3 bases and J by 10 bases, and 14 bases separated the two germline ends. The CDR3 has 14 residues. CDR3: CASSSTELNSPLHF. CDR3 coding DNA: TGCGCCAGCAGCTCGACAGAGCTCAACTCACCCCTCCACTTT. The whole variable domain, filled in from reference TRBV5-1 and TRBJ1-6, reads KAGVTQTPRYLIKTRGQQVTLSCSPISGHRSVSWYQQTPGQGLQFLFEYFSETQRNKGNFPGRFSGRQFSNSRSEMNVSTLELGDSALYLCASSSTELNSPLHFGNGTRLTVT.

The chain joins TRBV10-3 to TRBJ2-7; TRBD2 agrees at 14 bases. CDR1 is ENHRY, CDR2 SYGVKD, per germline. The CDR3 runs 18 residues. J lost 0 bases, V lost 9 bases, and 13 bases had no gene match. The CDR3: CAIAFGTSGSRGSYEQYF. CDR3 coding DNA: TGTGCCATTGCGTTCGGGACTAGCGGGAGTCGGGGCTCCTACGAGCAGTACTTC.

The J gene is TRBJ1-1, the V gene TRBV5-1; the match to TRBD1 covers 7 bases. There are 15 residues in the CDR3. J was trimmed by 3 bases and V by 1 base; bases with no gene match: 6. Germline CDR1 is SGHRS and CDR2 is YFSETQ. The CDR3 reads CASSLTGEIDTEAFF. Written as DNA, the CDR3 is TGCGCCAGCAGCTTGACAGGGGAGATCGACACTGAAGCTTTCTTT.

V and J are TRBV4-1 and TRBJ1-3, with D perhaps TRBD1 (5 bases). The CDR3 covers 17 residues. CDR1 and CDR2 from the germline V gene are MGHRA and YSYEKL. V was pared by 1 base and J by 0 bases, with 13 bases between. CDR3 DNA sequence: TGCGCCAGCAGCCAAGGAGACAGACCGGTCTCTGGAAACACCATATATTTT. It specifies CASSQGDRPVSGNTIYF.

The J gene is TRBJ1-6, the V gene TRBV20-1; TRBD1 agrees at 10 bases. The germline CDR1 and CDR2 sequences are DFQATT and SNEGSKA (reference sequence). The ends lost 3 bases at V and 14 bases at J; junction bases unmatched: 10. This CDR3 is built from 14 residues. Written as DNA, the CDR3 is TGCAGTGCTAGTCCCGGGACAGGGGATTTGACCCTCCACTTT. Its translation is CSASPGTGDLTLHF.

As DNA, the CDR3 is TGTGCCAGCACCGGACTAGCGGGAGAGACCCAGTACTTC. Translating gives CASTGLAGETQYF. The chain couples TRBV27 to TRBJ2-5; 11 bases match TRBD2. V trimming: 7 bases; J trimming: 4 bases; junction bases outside the gene matches: 2. The CDR3 covers 13 residues. Germline V gene sequence: CDR1 MNHEY, CDR2 SMNVEV (reference sequence).